This entry lists 14 T cell receptor beta chains sequenced from one sample in a study of blood T cell repertoires in COVID-19. Repertoires were generated with immunoSEQ multiplex PCR, while TCRdb's copy carries only in-frame clones and drops some. Here the sample spans under 120,000 clones, around 89% being singletons. Sequences were obtained from peripheral blood. Receptors originate from a woman at least 80 years old with acute or convalescent COVID-19.

The gene calls are TRBV28 and TRBJ1-4; TRBD1 might be the D (6 bases). In germline, CDR1 is MDHEN, CDR2 SYDVKM. This CDR3 contains 11 residues. Between the trimmed V and J ends, which lost 10 bases and 5 bases, there was a span of 8 bases. Here the CDR3 reads CATQGNEKLFF. For the CDR3, the DNA is TGTGCCACCCAGGGGAATGAAAAACTGTTTTTT.

The V call is TRBV6-5, the J call TRBJ2-2, with TRBD2 matching over 7 bases. Unmatched junction bases numbered 7, after V lost 6 bases and J lost 6 bases. Germline loops: CDR1 MNHEY, CDR2 SVGAGI. This CDR3 spans 14 amino acids. CDR3 DNA: TGTGCCAGCAGGTCATTCGCGGGAGCCGGGGAGCTGTTTTTT. Protein product: CASRSFAGAGELFF.

This clone was observed a few times. This chain links TRBV25-1 with TRBJ2-6; 8 bases line up with TRBD1. CDR1 and CDR2 from the germline V gene are MGHDK and SYGVNS. The V gene end was trimmed by 1 base and the J gene end by 2 bases; junction bases not matched to a gene: 7. This CDR3 spans 18 amino acids. CDR3 residues: CASSEFGQGTTGANVLTF. In DNA form, the CDR3 reads TGTGCCAGCAGTGAATTTGGACAGGGCACTACTGGGGCCAACGTCCTGACTTTC.

The chain recombines TRBV9 with TRBJ1-1, with D possibly TRBD1 on 6 matching bases. The germline CDR1 and CDR2 sequences are SGDLS and YYNGEE. V dropped 2 bases and J dropped 3 bases, with 11 bases sitting between them. The CDR3 is made up of 14 amino acids. The CDR3 loop reads CASSVTTGDTEAFF. CDR3 coding DNA: TGTGCCAGCAGCGTTACGACAGGAGACACTGAAGCTTTCTTT.

The rearrangement links TRBV19 to TRBJ2-1; tentative D call: TRBD2 (5 bases). CDR1 is LNHDA and CDR2 is SQIVND in the germline V gene (reference sequence). CDR3 size: 14 residues. Trimming took off 3 bases at V and 10 bases at J, with 16 bases between the two ends. CDR3 region: CASSMSRAGREQFF. The DNA for the CDR3 is TGTGCCAGTAGTATGTCGCGGGCGGGTCGCGAGCAGTTCTTC.

CDR3 DNA: TGCGCCAGCACACGAATGGACAGCAATGAGCAGTTCTTC. Amino acid sequence: CASTRMDSNEQFF. This rearrangement joins TRBV5-1 to TRBJ2-1; possible D gene TRBD1, 6 bases. V was pared by 6 bases and J by 6 bases, with 13 bases between. The CDR3 totals 13 residues. CDR1 SGHRS and CDR2 YFSETQ come from the germline V gene.

The chain carries TRBV30 and TRBJ2-5, with 7 bases aligning to TRBD2. The length of the CDR3 is 14 residues. V trimming: 1 base; J trimming: 5 bases; junction bases outside the gene matches: 7. Germline V gene sequence: CDR1 GTSNPN, CDR2 SVGIG (reference sequence). The CDR3 DNA is TGTGCCTGGAGTGCGGACAACGGGGGGGAGACCCAGTACTTC. As protein: CAWSADNGGETQYF.

This chain uses TRBV18 with TRBJ1-2; the D gene is possibly TRBD1 (6 bases). Germline CDR1 reads KGHSH; CDR2 reads LQKENI. V lost 3 bases and J lost 7, with 15 bases in between. The CDR3 runs to 14 residues. The chain's CDR3 is CASSPQGQLGGYTF. The CDR3 DNA follows: TGTGCCAGCTCACCCCAGGGACAATTGGGTGGCTACACCTTC.

The chain's CDR3 is CASSDPGSVNEQFF. CDR3 in DNA: TGTGCCAGCAGTGATCCAGGGTCGGTGAATGAGCAGTTCTTC. The gene calls are TRBV25-1 and TRBJ2-1; D might be TRBD1 (5 bases). The germline V gene has CDR1 MGHDK and CDR2 SYGVNS. Deletions cut 3 bases from V and 7 bases from J, with 13 bases between. The CDR3 sequence is 14 residues long.

The gene calls are TRBV12-3 or TRBV12-4 and TRBJ2-2; tentative D call: TRBD2 (7 bases). The ends were cut back, 6 bases at V and 8 bases at J, with 10 bases in the middle. This CDR3 has 12 residues. In DNA form, the CDR3 reads TGTGCCAGCAGGCGGGGGCCAGGGGAGCTGTTTTTT. Its translation is CASRRGPGELFF.

The V and J genes are TRBV10-3 and TRBJ2-7, with no clear D. Per the germline V gene, CDR1 is ENHRY and CDR2 is SYGVKD. Trimming removed 2 bases from V and 2 bases from J, with 13 bases in between. CDR3 size: 15 residues. The CDR3 DNA is TGTGCCATCAGTGAGGCGACGATACGGGCCTACGAGCAGTACTTC. Amino acid sequence: CAISEATIRAYEQYF.

The chain joins TRBV5-1 to TRBJ2-1, with 8 positions matching TRBD1. Losses at the gene ends were 3 bases for V and 4 bases for J; bases not matched to a gene: 6. CDR1 SGHRS and CDR2 YFSETQ come from the germline V gene. CDR3 length equals 15 residues. CDR3 nucleotides: TGCGCCAGCAGCTGGATAGGGACAGGATACAATGAGCAGTTCTTC. Encoded protein: CASSWIGTGYNEQFF.

The rearrangement joins TRBV6-5 to TRBJ1-5, with D possibly TRBD1 on 5 matching bases. Germline V CDR1 and CDR2: MNHEY, SVGAGI. This CDR3 is 15 amino acids long. The V end lost 6 bases, the J end lost 6 bases, and 18 bases lay between the germline ends. CDR3 DNA sequence: TGTGCCAGCAGCGCGACCTGGGGCGGTGGTCAGCCCCAGCATTTT. It specifies CASSATWGGGQPQHF.

The chain combines TRBV29-1 with TRBJ1-2; weak D call: TRBD1 (6 bases). V lost 6 bases, J lost 0 bases, and 8 bases lay in between. The length of the CDR3 is 12 residues. From germline, CDR1 is SQVTM and CDR2 ANQGSEA. CDR3 in amino acids: CSVDSANYGYTF. CDR3 DNA sequence: TGCAGCGTGGACAGCGCTAACTATGGCTACACCTTC.